These T cell receptor beta chains were read from a single sample in a study of blood T cells in healthy people across ages. TCRdb analysed the 5' RACE reads with MiXCR anew, one entry per CDR3 protein. The sample yields fewer than 800,000 distinct CDR3 sequences, 20% to 30% seen once. The sample was also linked to a second study, of T cells of mothers and their children.

The specimen sequenced was blood. Receptors were obtained from a boy between 5 and 17 years old in good health. CDR3s include the opening cysteine and the closing phenylalanine or tryptophan. Fields, in order: clone size, D gene, V gene, CDR3 length, J gene, CDR3 protein, CDR3 DNA. A D gene is named only where the DNA matches it firmly. Part of the rows lack a size; the others show once, few, many or a class for expanded clones.

-	-	TRBV7-8	16	TRBJ2-5	CASSFSIGGSQETQYF	TGTGCCAGCAGCTTTTCTATCGGGGGATCTCAAGAGACCCAGTACTTC
-	-	TRBV27	14	TRBJ2-7	CASSVLQGSYEQYF	TGTGCCAGCAGCGTCCTCCAGGGGTCCTACGAGCAGTACTTC
-	-	TRBV6-2/TRBV6-3	12	TRBJ1-1	CASKYRGRQAFF	TGTGCCAGCAAGTACAGAGGCAGACAAGCTTTCTTT
-	-	TRBV5-5	15	TRBJ2-2	CASSLVPRNTGELFF	TGTGCCAGCAGCCTCGTCCCCCGAAACACCGGGGAGCTGTTTTTT
few	TRBD2	TRBV15	16	TRBJ2-1	CATSNEAGGYYNEQFF	TGTGCCACCAGCAACGAAGCGGGGGGGTACTACAATGAGCAGTTCTTC
-	TRBD1	TRBV27	14	TRBJ1-2	CASSPSGTGYGYTF	TGTGCCAGCAGTCCCAGCGGGACAGGCTATGGCTACACCTTC
-	TRBD2	TRBV20-1	12	TRBJ2-7	CSGLAGSHEQYF	TGCAGTGGGCTAGCGGGATCCCACGAGCAGTACTTC
-	-	TRBV5-1	16	TRBJ2-3	CASSLEFSGSTDTQYF	TGCGCCAGCAGCTTGGAATTCAGCGGGAGCACAGATACGCAGTATTTT
-	-	TRBV5-1	14	TRBJ1-1	CASSAGDRNTEAFF	TGCGCCAGCAGCGCAGGCGACCGTAACACTGAAGCTTTCTTT
-	-	TRBV29-1	13	TRBJ2-1	CSVDGRGVNEQFF	TGCAGCGTTGATGGCAGGGGGGTAAATGAGCAGTTCTTC
-	TRBD2	TRBV20-1	14	TRBJ2-7	CSPRSGGSGHEQYF	TGCAGTCCAAGAAGCGGGGGGTCAGGCCACGAGCAGTACTTC
-	-	TRBV7-2	13	TRBJ1-5	CASSLRRDQPQHF	TGTGCCAGCAGCTTACGACGCGATCAGCCCCAGCATTTT
few	-	TRBV19	16	TRBJ1-1	CASSITWGNANTEAFF	TGTGCCAGTAGTATAACTTGGGGAAACGCGAACACTGAAGCTTTCTTT
-	TRBD2	TRBV7-2	18	TRBJ2-1	CASSPRTSGQSSYNEQFF	TGTGCCAGCAGCCCCCGGACTAGCGGGCAATCCTCCTACAATGAGCAGTTCTTC
-	TRBD1	TRBV29-1	14	TRBJ1-4	CSVEMTGVGEKLFF	TGCAGCGTTGAGATGACAGGGGTAGGCGAAAAACTGTTTTTT